Shown below are 19 T cell receptor beta chains from a single sample sequenced in a study of immune evolution from preneoplasia to lung adenocarcinoma. Assay used: immunoSEQ multiplex PCR; TCRdb lists only in-frame clones, some missing. The sample shows roughly 13,000 clones, about 80% of them seen only once. Sequences were obtained from FFPE minimally invasive lung adenocarcinoma tissue. The receptors come from a person between 65 and 79 years old with lung adenocarcinoma.

The CDR3 DNA reads as TGTGCCAGCAGCCGGACTAGCAACCAAGAGACCCAGTACTTC. It translates to CASSRTSNQETQYF. V is TRBV5-4 and J is TRBJ2-5; 8 nucleotides line up with TRBD2. CDR1 is SGHNT and CDR2 is YYREEE in the germline V gene (reference sequence). The CDR3 has 14 residues. The trim removed 4 bases at V and 0 bases at J, leaving 2 bases unmatched.

The chain carries TRBV5-8 and TRBJ1-1; a possible D gene is TRBD1 (5 bases). V lost 2 bases and J lost 3, with 14 bases in between. CDR1 and CDR2 from the germline V gene are SGHTS and YDEGEE. The CDR3 loop spans 15 amino acids. This chain's CDR3 is CASSFLFQGHTEAFF. CDR3 bases: TGTGCCAGCAGCTTTCTCTTCCAGGGCCACACTGAAGCTTTCTTT.

This clone has a single count. The chain recombines TRBV2 with TRBJ2-5; D gene unclear. This CDR3 contains 12 residues. Germline V lookup: CDR1 SNHLY, CDR2 FYNNEI. V lost 8 bases and J lost 5, with 12 bases in between. This CDR3 reads CASLQGQETQYF. DNA of the CDR3: TGTGCCAGCCTGCAAGGCCAGGAGACCCAGTACTTC.

The rearrangement links TRBV28 to TRBJ1-5; D gene unclear. There are 17 residues in the CDR3. Germline values: CDR1 MDHEN, CDR2 SYDVKM. Trimming left V 2 bases short and J 0 bases short, with 14 bases between. CDR3 in amino acids: CASSLPQATYSNQPQHF. In DNA form, the CDR3 reads TGTGCCAGCAGTTTACCCCAGGCGACCTATAGCAATCAGCCCCAGCATTTT.

V usage is TRBV2 and J usage is TRBJ1-2, with TRBD1 identical over 7 bases. The CDR3 length is 14 residues. The ends lost 7 bases at V and 5 bases at J; junction bases unmatched: 10. The germline CDR1 and CDR2 sequences are SNHLY and FYNNEI. This chain's CDR3 is CASTQDRMGYGYTF. CDR3 sequence (DNA): TGTGCCAGCACCCAGGACAGGATGGGTTATGGCTACACCTTC.

The chain links TRBV4-1 to TRBJ2-3; 8 bases line up with TRBD2. Germline CDR1 and CDR2: MGHRA and YSYEKL. This CDR3 is 16 amino acids long. The V and J ends lost 4 bases and 0 bases, in that order; junction bases with no gene match: 6. The CDR3 sequence is CASSPGLATSTDTQYF. CDR3 in DNA: TGCGCCAGCAGCCCAGGACTAGCCACTAGCACAGATACGCAGTATTTT.

This chain joins TRBV18 and TRBJ2-2, with D perhaps assigned TRBD1 or TRBD2 (6 bases each). Trimming stripped 1 base from V and 6 bases from J, with 9 bases between. The CDR3 covers 14 residues. Germline CDR1 is KGHSH and CDR2 is LQKENI. This chain's CDR3 is CASSPRGAAGELFF. The CDR3 DNA sequence: TGTGCCAGCTCACCACGGGGGGCAGCCGGGGAGCTGTTTTTT. Variable domain in full (rest from reference TRBV18 and TRBJ2-2): NAGVMQNPRHLVRRRGQEARLRCSPMKGHSHVYWYRQLPEEGLKFMVYLQKENIIDESGMPKERFSAEFPKEGPSILRIQQVVRGDSAAYFCASSPRGAAGELFFGEGSRLTVL.

The count of this clone is one. The chain has TRBV11-2 and TRBJ1-6; D perhaps matches TRBD1 (6 bases). Trimming stripped 5 bases from V and 14 bases from J, with 16 bases between. The CDR3 sequence is 13 residues long. Germline-derived CDR1 and CDR2 are SGHAT and FQNNGV. CDR3 bases: TGTGCCAGCAGCATCAGTACCCAGGGGTCCCTCCACTTT. Translated, it gives CASSISTQGSLHF.

The V call is TRBV11-2, the J call TRBJ2-5, with D uncertain. This CDR3 comprises 14 residues. Germline CDR1 is SGHAT and CDR2 is FQNNGV. The ends were cut back, 0 bases at V and 6 bases at J, with 11 bases in the middle. Written as DNA, the CDR3 is TGTGCCAGCAGCTTAGATCCCGCATTTCAGACCCAGTACTTC. Its protein is CASSLDPAFQTQYF. Complete variable domain (other parts from reference TRBV11-2 and TRBJ2-5): EAGVAQSPRYKIIEKRQSVAFWCNPISGHATLYWYQQILGQGPKLLIQFQNNGVVDDSQLPKDRFSAERLKGVDSTLKIQPAKLEDSAVYLCASSLDPAFQTQYFGPGTRLLVL.

This chain links TRBV28 with TRBJ2-7; TRBD1 or TRBD2 may be the D gene (5 bases each). Trimming stripped 6 bases from V and 5 bases from J, with 26 bases between. The CDR3 runs 17 residues. Per germline, CDR1 MDHEN and CDR2 SYDVKM. CDR3 protein: CASSVQNRGSWLNEQYF. The CDR3 nucleotides read TGTGCCAGCAGCGTTCAAAACCGGGGCTCGTGGCTCAACGAGCAGTACTTC.

J is TRBJ2-1 and V is TRBV6-6, with 8 bases matching TRBD2. Germline loops: CDR1 MNHNY, CDR2 SVGAGI (reference sequence). V was pared by 2 bases and J by 8 bases, with 8 bases of the junction left unmatched. CDR3 length equals 15 residues. CDR3 region: CASSYRESGGYEQFF. CDR3 bases: TGTGCCAGCAGTTACCGAGAATCGGGAGGGTATGAGCAGTTCTTC.

The rearrangement joins TRBV27 to TRBJ2-7, with 11 bases identical to TRBD2. With 6 bases clipped from V and 5 bases from J, the junction kept 9 bases outside the gene matches. The CDR3 is 15 amino acids. CDR1 is MNHEY, CDR2 SMNVEV, per germline (reference sequence). This CDR3 reads CASSRLAGGPNEQYF. The CDR3 DNA sequence: TGTGCCAGCAGCCGATTAGCGGGAGGGCCAAACGAGCAGTACTTC.

The rearrangement links TRBV7-9 to TRBJ2-3; TRBD2 matches at 8 bases. This CDR3 comprises 18 residues. V was clipped by 5 bases and J by 0 bases; unmatched bases: 13. Germline values: CDR1 SEHNR, CDR2 FQNEAQ (reference sequence). The CDR3 loop is CASSASGGLTTSTDTQYF. CDR3 nucleotide sequence: TGTGCCAGCAGCGCATCGGGGGGGCTTACGACTAGCACAGATACGCAGTATTTT.

This clone was recorded only once. The gene calls are TRBV30 and TRBJ2-3, with TRBD1 identical over 9 bases. CDR1 and CDR2 from the germline V gene are GTSNPN and SVGIG (reference sequence). The CDR3 runs to 17 residues. V lost 0 bases to trimming and J lost 5 bases; unmatched junction nucleotides: 12. CDR3 DNA sequence: TGTGCCTGGAGTGTTGGAACCGGGACAGGGTCCAGAGATACGCAGTATTTT. It specifies CAWSVGTGTGSRDTQYF.

The chain uses TRBV30 and TRBJ2-7; the D call may be TRBD1 or TRBD2 (5 bases each). V dropped 2 bases and J dropped 6 bases, with 14 bases sitting between them. Germline CDR1 and CDR2: GTSNPN and SVGIG (reference sequence). CDR3 length: 13 residues. The CDR3 is CAWSRDARSEQYF. The CDR3 DNA reads as TGTGCCTGGAGTCGGGACGCCAGAAGCGAGCAGTACTTC.

The CDR3 DNA reads TGTGCCAGCAGGCCTTATGGTTTTGAAGCTTTCTTT. Translating it yields CASRPYGFEAFF. V is TRBV11-2 and J is TRBJ1-1; D is uncertain. The germline V gene encodes CDR1 SGHAT and CDR2 FQNNGV. The CDR3 has 12 residues. The V end lost 6 bases, the J end lost 7 bases, and 12 bases lay between the germline ends.

In this sample, this clone turned up a few times. This sequence joins TRBV30 and TRBJ1-4; 8 bases agree with TRBD1. This CDR3 has 14 amino acids. Trimming at V came to 1 base and at J to 8 bases, leaving 6 bases not matched to a gene. CDR1 is GTSNPN, CDR2 SVGIG, per germline (reference sequence). Here the CDR3 reads CAWSAGTGEEKLFF. The CDR3 bases are TGTGCCTGGAGTGCCGGGACAGGAGAGGAAAAACTGTTTTTT.

This clone was observed a few times. V gene TRBV5-1 combines with J gene TRBJ1-6; D not resolved. The CDR3 extends over 15 amino acids. V lost 4 bases and J lost 1, with 9 bases in between. CDR1 and CDR2 (germline): SGHRS, YFSETQ. Written as DNA, the CDR3 is TGCGCCAGCAGCGTGGACCCATCCTATAATTCACCCCTCCACTTT. It yields the protein CASSVDPSYNSPLHF. Variable domain in full (rest from reference TRBV5-1 and TRBJ1-6): KAGVTQTPRYLIKTRGQQVTLSCSPISGHRSVSWYQQTPGQGLQFLFEYFSETQRNKGNFPGRFSGRQFSNSRSEMNVSTLELGDSALYLCASSVDPSYNSPLHFGNGTRLTVT.

The table lists this clone with a few counts. This CDR3 is CASSLSDRYNSPLHF. CDR3 DNA: TGCGCCAGCAGCTTGTCGGACAGGTATAATTCACCCCTCCACTTT. The J gene is TRBJ1-6, the V gene TRBV5-1; 7 bases map to TRBD1. The germline V gene has CDR1 SGHRS and CDR2 YFSETQ. The CDR3 contains 15 residues. V gave up 1 base and J gave up 4 bases; unmatched junction bases: 2.